Below are 8 T cell receptor beta chains sequenced from a single sample in a study of T cell responses to AZD1222 COVID-19 vaccine (dated by TCRdb to the early 2020s). Reading the label with the study, this specimen's time point is: about 28 days (+/-7) after the second vaccine dose. Libraries were prepared through the immunoSEQ multiplex PCR assay. TCRdb stores this immuneACCESS table with in-frame sequences only. Part of the clones is absent; in the studies checked, under half of the shortfall reflects unresolved V genes, and no reason is known for the rest. This sample has 30,000 to 35,000 clones in its table, and 70% to 90% of those were observed once. The ten largest account for about 14% of the sample. The material sequenced was peripheral blood, taken 28 days after the second AZD1222 dose. These receptors all come from an adult who received the AZD1222 COVID-19 vaccine.

The rearrangement uses TRBV2 and TRBJ1-4; 7 bases fit TRBD1. There are 15 residues in the CDR3. CDR1 and CDR2 (germline): SNHLY, FYNNEI. Losses at the gene ends were 6 bases for V and 2 bases for J; bases not matched to a gene: 6. The CDR3 nucleotides are TGTGCCAGCAGCCTACAGGGGACCACTAATGAAAAACTGTTTTTT. It codes for CASSLQGTTNEKLFF.

The chain joins TRBV6-5 to TRBJ1-5; 11 bases map to TRBD1. Germline assignment: CDR1 MNHEY and CDR2 SVGAGI. The CDR3 has 15 residues. J gave up 4 bases and V 6 bases, and 5 bases lay outside the gene matches. The CDR3 nucleotides read TGTGCCAGCAGGCCTGGGACAGGGGGAAATCAGCCCCAGCATTTT. Its translation: CASRPGTGGNQPQHF.

The gene calls are TRBV19 and TRBJ2-3, with 8 nucleotides matching TRBD1. V was clipped by 3 bases and J by 3 bases; unmatched bases: 5. In germline, CDR1 is LNHDA, CDR2 SQIVND (reference sequence). The CDR3 extends over 15 amino acids. CDR3 amino acids: CASSMRDRKTDTQYF. CDR3 DNA sequence: TGTGCCAGTAGTATGCGGGACAGGAAAACAGATACGCAGTATTTT.

The chain has TRBV4-3 and TRBJ1-2; TRBD1 matches at 7 bases. CDR1 is LGHNA, CDR2 YSLEER, per germline. V was clipped by 0 bases and J by 4 bases; unmatched bases: 8. CDR3 length: 16 residues. This CDR3 is CASSQDLRQGGYGYTF. The CDR3 nucleotides are TGCGCCAGCAGCCAAGATCTGAGACAGGGTGGCTATGGCTACACCTTC.

The chain carries TRBV10-3 and TRBJ1-5; 9 bases map to TRBD1. Germline loops: CDR1 ENHRY, CDR2 SYGVKD. The CDR3 extends over 14 amino acids. Trimming took 6 bases from V and 2 from J; bases not matched to a gene: 2. The CDR3 coding sequence is TGTGCCATCAGGGGACAGGGCGGCAATCAGCCCCAGCATTTT. Protein sequence: CAIRGQGGNQPQHF.

The table lists this clone with a few counts. The rearrangement uses TRBV11-3 and TRBJ2-3, with 9 bases that match TRBD2. This CDR3 comprises 16 residues. Looked up from germline, CDR1 is SGHNT and CDR2 is YENEEA. J lost 4 bases, V lost 1 base, and 6 bases had no gene match. CDR3 in DNA: TGTGCCAGCAGCTTAGGGGGTAGCGGGGGCGCAGATACGCAGTATTTT. This translates into CASSLGGSGGADTQYF. Full variable domain (missing parts from reference TRBV11-3 and TRBJ2-3): EAGVVQSPRYKIIEKKQPVAFWCNPISGHNTLYWYLQNLGQGPELLIRYENEEAVDDSQLPKDRFSAERLKGVDSTLKIQPAELGDSAVYLCASSLGGSGGADTQYFGPGTRLTVL.

This clone was detected a few times. The chain links TRBV7-2 to TRBJ1-6; TRBD1 is a possible D gene (5 bases). V lost 0 bases and J lost 3, with 9 bases in between. CDR1 is SGHTA and CDR2 is FQGNSA in the germline V gene. The CDR3 totals 16 residues. CDR3 residues: CASSLAPGSYNSPLHF. In nucleotides, the CDR3 is TGTGCCAGCAGCTTAGCGCCAGGGAGCTATAATTCACCCCTCCACTTT.

The chain has TRBV6-2 or TRBV6-3 and TRBJ1-1; unclear D gene. Germline lookup yields CDR1 MNHEY and CDR2 SVGEGT. The CDR3 is 15 amino acids. V gave up 3 bases and J gave up 6 bases, with 17 bases separating them. The CDR3 nucleotides read TGTGCCAGCAGTTATGCTGTACGGGGTTGGTCTGAAGCTTTCTTT. Translation: CASSYAVRGWSEAFF.